This record covers a single T cell receptor (beta chain). In this sample, this clone turned up once. It lacks a known antigen. No much larger clone is present one base from it, and per-base qualities are unavailable. Trimming takes 3 bases from V and 0 bases from J, and the germline ends sit 12 bases apart. CDR1 is given as SGHDN and CDR2 as FVKESK, both from the germline V gene. The CDR3 has 16 amino acids, counting the end cysteine and phenylalanine. Only the CDR3 portion is preserved as DNA: 48 bases, with reading frame beginning at the first base. This record belongs to a study of Siglec-9 on CD8 T cells in melanoma (dated by TCRdb to between 2018 and 2020). Broadly, across the study: Siglec-9 expression on CD8+ T cells and the role of Siglec-9 in regulating T cells in the melanoma tumor microenvironment were investigated in the study. Results the study describes overall, beyond this receptor: An effector memory CD8+ T-cell subset that appeared to accumulate within melanoma tumors was reported to be marked and regulated by Siglec-9.

The library was produced with the immunoSEQ multiplex PCR assay. TCRdb obtained this table from immuneACCESS and retained in-frame rearrangements with V and J assigned. These tables miss some clones; where compared with another copy, unresolved V genes account for less than half of the shortfall, and the remainder is unexplained. The sample has around 30,000 clones on record, more than 80% of them singletons. The ten top clones hold roughly 6.3% of the sample. The TCR comes from a human donor in good health. The sequencing sample was made of Siglec-9- CD8+ T cells sorted from blood. Per the publication, the cell subset or site label means: CD8 T cells lacking Siglec-9. This receptor chain uses TRBV14 and TRBJ2-1; the D gene is possibly TRBD1 or TRBD2, each agreeing over 5 bases. The CDR3 amino acid sequence is: CASSHLGRSSYNEQFF. The sequenced DNA: TGTGCCAGCAGCCATTTGGGACGGAGCTCCTACAATGAGCAGTTCTTC.